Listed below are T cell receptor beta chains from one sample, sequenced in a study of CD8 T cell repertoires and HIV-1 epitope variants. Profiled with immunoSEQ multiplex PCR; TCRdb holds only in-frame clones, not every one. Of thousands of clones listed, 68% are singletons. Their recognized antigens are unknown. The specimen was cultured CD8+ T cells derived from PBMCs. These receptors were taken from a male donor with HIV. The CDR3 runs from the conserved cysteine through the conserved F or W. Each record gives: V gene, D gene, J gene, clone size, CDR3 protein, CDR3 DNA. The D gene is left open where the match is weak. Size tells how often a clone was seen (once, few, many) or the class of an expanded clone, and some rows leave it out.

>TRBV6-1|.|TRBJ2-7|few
CASSGGGGYPEQYF
TGTGCCAGCAGTGGCGGTGGAGGGTATCCGGAGCAGTACTTC
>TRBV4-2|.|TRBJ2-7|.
CASSQERTFSYEQYF
TGTGCCAGCAGCCAAGAAAGGACGTTCTCCTACGAGCAGTACTTC
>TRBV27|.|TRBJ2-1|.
CASSPDLYNEQFF
TGTGCCAGCAGTCCGGACTTATACAATGAGCAGTTCTTC
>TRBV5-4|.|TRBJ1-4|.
CASSLGGAKLFF
TGTGCCAGCAGCTTGGGAGGGGCAAAACTGTTTTTT
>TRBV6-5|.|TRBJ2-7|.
CASNRPETYEQYF
TGTGCCAGCAATCGGCCAGAAACCTACGAGCAGTACTTC
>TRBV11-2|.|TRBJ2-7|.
CASSLFQGTREQYF
TGTGCCAGCAGCTTATTCCAGGGGACAAGGGAGCAGTACTTC
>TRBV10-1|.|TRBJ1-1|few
CASNSKRATEAFF
TGCGCCAGCAATTCTAAACGGGCCACTGAAGCTTTCTTT
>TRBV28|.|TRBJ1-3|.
CASSLYGSFSGNTIYF
TGTGCCAGCAGTTTATATGGCAGCTTCTCTGGAAACACCATATATTTT
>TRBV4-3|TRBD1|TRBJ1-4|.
CASSQDAGTGNEKLFF
TGCGCCAGCAGCCAAGATGCGGGGACAGGGAATGAAAAACTGTTTTTT
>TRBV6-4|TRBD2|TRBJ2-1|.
CASSETSGDQDEQFF
TGTGCCAGCAGTGAAACTAGCGGGGACCAGGATGAGCAGTTCTTC
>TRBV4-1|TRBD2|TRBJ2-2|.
CASSQGLAGGTTGELFF
TGCGCCAGCAGCCAAGGACTAGCGGGGGGGACAACCGGGGAGCTGTTTTTT
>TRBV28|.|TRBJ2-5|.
CASSPRLTETQYF
TGTGCCAGCAGTCCACGACTAACAGAGACCCAGTACTTC
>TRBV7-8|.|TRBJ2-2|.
CASSLDAVGTGELFF
TGTGCCAGCAGCTTAGATGCGGTCGGGACCGGGGAGCTGTTTTTT
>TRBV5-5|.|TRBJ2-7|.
CASSLGQYLREQYF
TGTGCCAGCAGCTTGGGACAGTACCTTCGTGAGCAGTACTTC
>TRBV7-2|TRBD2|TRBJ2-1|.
CASSPGTSGINEQFF
TGTGCCAGCAGCCCCGGGACTAGCGGGATTAATGAGCAGTTCTTC
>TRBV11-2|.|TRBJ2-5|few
CASSLAGQYQETQYF
TGTGCCAGCAGCTTAGCGGGCCAGTACCAAGAGACCCAGTACTTC
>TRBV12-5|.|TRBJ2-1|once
CASGFGTQYNEQFF
TGTGCTAGTGGTTTTGGGACCCAGTACAATGAGCAGTTCTTC
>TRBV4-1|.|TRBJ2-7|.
CASSQGTSGDEQYF
TGCGCCAGCAGCCAGGGGACCTCGGGGGACGAGCAGTACTTC
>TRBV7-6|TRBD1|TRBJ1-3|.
CASSFSSGTAGNTIYF
TGTGCCAGCAGCTTTTCGTCAGGGACAGCTGGAAACACCATATATTTT
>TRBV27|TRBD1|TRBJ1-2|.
CASSLGGQTYGYTF
TGTGCCAGCAGTTTAGGGGGACAGACCTATGGCTACACCTTC